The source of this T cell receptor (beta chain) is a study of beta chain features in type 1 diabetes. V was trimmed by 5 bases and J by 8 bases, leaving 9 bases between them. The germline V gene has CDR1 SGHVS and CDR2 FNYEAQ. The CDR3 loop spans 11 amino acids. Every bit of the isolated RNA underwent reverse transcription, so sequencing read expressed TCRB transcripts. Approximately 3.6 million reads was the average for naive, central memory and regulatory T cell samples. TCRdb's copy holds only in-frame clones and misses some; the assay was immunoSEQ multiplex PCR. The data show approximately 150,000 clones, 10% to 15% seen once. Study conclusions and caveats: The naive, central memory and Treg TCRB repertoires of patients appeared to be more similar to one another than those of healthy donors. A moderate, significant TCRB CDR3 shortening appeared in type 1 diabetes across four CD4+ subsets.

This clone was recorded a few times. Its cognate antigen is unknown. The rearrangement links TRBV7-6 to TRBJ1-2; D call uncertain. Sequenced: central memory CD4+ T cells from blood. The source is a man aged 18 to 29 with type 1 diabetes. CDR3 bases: TGTGCCAGCAGCCTTGAGGTGGGCTACACCTTC. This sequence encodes CASSLEVGYTF.